This T cell receptor (beta chain) emerged from a study of OX40 agonist ivuxolimab in advanced cancers. For the study at large: Patients got intravenous ivuxolimab at 0.01 to 10 mg/kg every 2 weeks. Study-level results: Dose levels from 0.1 to 3.0 mg/kg saw CD4+ and CD8+ blood T cells expand clonally by week 6.

Produced via immunoSEQ multiplex PCR; TCRdb's table is partial and in-frame only. The data show 67,000 or so clones, 88% seen once. The CDR3 is 14 amino acids. The ends were cut back, 3 bases at V and 3 bases at J, with 11 bases in the middle. From germline, CDR1 is SGHAT and CDR2 FQNNGV. With regard to this clone: Its antigen remains unidentified.

The rearrangement links TRBV11-2 to TRBJ1-1; D is possibly TRBD1 (5 bases). The source of this sequence is an adult with an advanced solid tumor such as melanoma, head and neck, liver or kidney cancer. Sequences were derived from CD4+ or CD8+ T cells sorted from blood, sampled in a trial of the OX40 agonist ivuxolimab. The CDR3 DNA reads TGTGCCAGCAGCTTGGGGGGACGTGACACTGAAGCTTTCTTT. Translated: CASSLGGRDTEAFF.